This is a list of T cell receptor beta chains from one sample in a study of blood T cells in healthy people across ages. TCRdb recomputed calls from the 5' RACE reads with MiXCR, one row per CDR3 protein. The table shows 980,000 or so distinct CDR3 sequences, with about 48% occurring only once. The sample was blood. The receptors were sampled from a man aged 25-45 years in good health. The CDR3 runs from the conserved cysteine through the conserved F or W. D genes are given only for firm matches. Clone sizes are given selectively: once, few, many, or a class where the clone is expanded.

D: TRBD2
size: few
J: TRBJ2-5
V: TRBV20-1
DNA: TGCAGTGCTAGAGTGGTGCTAGCGGGGAAAGAGACCCAGTACTTC
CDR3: CSARVVLAGKETQYF

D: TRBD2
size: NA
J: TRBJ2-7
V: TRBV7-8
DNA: TGTGCCAGCAGGCCCAGGCGGGGGGGCTACGAGCAGTACTTC
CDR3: CASRPRRGGYEQYF

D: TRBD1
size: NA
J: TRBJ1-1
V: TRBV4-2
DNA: TGTGCCAGCAGCCCCCAAGCGCAGGGGGCCACTGAAGCTTTCTTT
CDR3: CASSPQAQGATEAFF

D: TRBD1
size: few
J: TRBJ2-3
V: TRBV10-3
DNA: TGTGCCATCAGTGGATCGGGACAGACTACAGATACGCAGTATTTT
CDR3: CAISGSGQTTDTQYF

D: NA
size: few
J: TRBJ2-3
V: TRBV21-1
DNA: TGTGCCAGCAGCAAAGCAGCAGCAGATACGCAGTATTTT
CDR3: CASSKAAADTQYF

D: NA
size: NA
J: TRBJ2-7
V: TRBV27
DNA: TGTGCCAGCAGTTTCGAGTCGGGCAGCCCCTCCTACGAGCAGTACTTC
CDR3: CASSFESGSPSYEQYF

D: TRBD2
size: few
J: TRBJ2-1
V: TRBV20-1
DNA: TGCAGTGCTGGGCTAGCGGAAGCTGCCTCCTACAATGAGCAGTTCTTC
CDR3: CSAGLAEAASYNEQFF

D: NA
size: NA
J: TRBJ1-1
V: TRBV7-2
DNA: TGTGCCAGCAGCTTAGAAGGACATATGAACACTGAAGCTTTCTTT
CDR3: CASSLEGHMNTEAFF

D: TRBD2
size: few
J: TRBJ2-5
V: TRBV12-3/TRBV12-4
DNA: TGTGCCAGCACCAATCTAGCGGTCCACCAAGAGACCCAGTACTTC
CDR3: CASTNLAVHQETQYF

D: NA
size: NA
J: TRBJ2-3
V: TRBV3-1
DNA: TGTGCCAGCAGCCAAGTTACGGGTGGGAGTGGTACGCAGTATTTT
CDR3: CASSQVTGGSGTQYF

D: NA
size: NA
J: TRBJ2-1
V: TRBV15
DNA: TGTGCCACCAGCAGAGATATTCCTTCCCAAGAGACCCAGTTCTTC
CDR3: CATSRDIPSQETQFF

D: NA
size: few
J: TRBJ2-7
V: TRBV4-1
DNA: TGCGCCAGCAGCCAAGATCCATTGGGGTACGAGCAGTACTTC
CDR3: CASSQDPLGYEQYF

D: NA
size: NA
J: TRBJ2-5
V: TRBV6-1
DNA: TGTGCCAGCAGTGCAGTGGGGGGGCCCTACAATGAGCAGTACTTC
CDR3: CASSAVGGPYNEQYF

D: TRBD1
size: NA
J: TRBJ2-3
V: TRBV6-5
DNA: TGTGCCAGCAGTTGGGACAGAGACACAGATACGCAGTATTTT
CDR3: CASSWDRDTDTQYF

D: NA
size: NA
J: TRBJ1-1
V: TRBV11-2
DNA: TGTGCCAGCAGCTTAGCCGGGACAAAGGTGGCTTTCTTT
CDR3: CASSLAGTKVAFF

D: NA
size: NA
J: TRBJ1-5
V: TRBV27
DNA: TGTGCCAGCAGTTTATTCCCCCCGGAGACCAGCTTGGTAAATCAGCCCCAGCATTTT
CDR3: CASSLFPPETSLVNQPQHF

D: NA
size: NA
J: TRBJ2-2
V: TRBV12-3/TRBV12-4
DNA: TGTGCCAGCAGTTTGTGGGGGGCCTCTTCCGGGGAGCTGTTTTTT
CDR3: CASSLWGASSGELFF

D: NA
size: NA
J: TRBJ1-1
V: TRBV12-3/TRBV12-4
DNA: TGTGCCAGCAGTTTTTTCAGGGGCCCAAACACTGAAGCTTTCTTT
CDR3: CASSFFRGPNTEAFF

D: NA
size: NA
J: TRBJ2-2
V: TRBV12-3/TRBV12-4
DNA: TGTGCCAGCAGTCCAAACTTAGACACCGGGGAGCTGTTTTTT
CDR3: CASSPNLDTGELFF

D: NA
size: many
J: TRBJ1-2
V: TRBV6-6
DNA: TGTGCCAGCATCACGAGTGGGGAGGGCTATGGCTACACCTTC
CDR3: CASITSGEGYGYTF

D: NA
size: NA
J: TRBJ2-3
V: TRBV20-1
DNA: TGCAGTGCCAACAAGATCGAAAGCACAGATACGCAGTATTTT
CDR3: CSANKIESTDTQYF

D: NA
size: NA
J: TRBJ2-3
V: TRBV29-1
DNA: TGCAGCGTTGAAGATGTGACAGCAGATACGCAGTATTTT
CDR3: CSVEDVTADTQYF

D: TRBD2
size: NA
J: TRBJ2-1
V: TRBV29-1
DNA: TGCAGCGCCCGACTAGCGGGGGGGCCGGTCAATGAGCAGTTCTTC
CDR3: CSARLAGGPVNEQFF

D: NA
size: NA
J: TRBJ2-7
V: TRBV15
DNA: TGTGCCACCAGCACCAGGGAGACCTACAATGAGCAGTACTTC
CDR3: CATSTRETYNEQYF

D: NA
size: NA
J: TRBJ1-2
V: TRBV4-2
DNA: TGTGCCAGCAACCAAGATCGTTATGGCTACACCTTC
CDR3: CASNQDRYGYTF

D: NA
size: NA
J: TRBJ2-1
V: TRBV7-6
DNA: TGTGCCAGCAGCCGAGGAGATGGGCAGTTCTTC
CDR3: CASSRGDGQFF

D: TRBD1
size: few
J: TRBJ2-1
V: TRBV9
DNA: TGTGCCAGCAGCCTGGCCCCAGGGGGCAATGAGCAGTTCTTC
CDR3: CASSLAPGGNEQFF

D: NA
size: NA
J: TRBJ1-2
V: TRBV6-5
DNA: TGTGCCAGCACCCTACGGGGGGGCGCTAACTATGGCTACACCTTC
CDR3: CASTLRGGANYGYTF

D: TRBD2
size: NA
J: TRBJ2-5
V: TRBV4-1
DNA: TGCGCCAGCAGCCAAGGATTACGGGGGGGCTGGGAGACCCAGTACTTC
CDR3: CASSQGLRGGWETQYF

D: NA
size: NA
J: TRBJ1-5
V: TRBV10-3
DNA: TGTGCCATCAGTGGCCAGGGTTTGAATCAGCCCCAGCATTTT
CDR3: CAISGQGLNQPQHF

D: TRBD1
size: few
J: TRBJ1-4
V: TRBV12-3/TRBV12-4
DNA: TGTGCCAGCTATCCCGTAGGCAGGGGGCAAGAAAAACTGTTTTTT
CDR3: CASYPVGRGQEKLFF